The 29 T cell receptor beta chains below were found in one sample sequenced in a study of blood T cell repertoires in COVID-19. The repertoire was sequenced with immunoSEQ multiplex PCR; TCRdb's copy has only in-frame clones and lacks some. The sample shows 110,000 to 150,000 clones, about nine tenths of them seen only once. The sequenced sample consisted of PBMCs or T cells enriched from blood (not recorded which). All receptors derive from a man aged 50-60 years who had recovered from COVID-19.

The chain employs TRBV7-5 and TRBJ1-4; no check of the table's D call, TRBD1, against the DNA was made. TRBV7-5 is a pseudogene segment. The length of the CDR3 is 19 residues. The CDR3 DNA reads TGTGTCAGAAGCGCGAGGGTGGTCTGCAGGGGAAGGACTAATGAAAAACTGTTTTTT. The encoded protein is CVRSARVVCRGRTNEKLFF.

This sequence joins TRBV5-8 and TRBJ2-3; possible D gene TRBD1, 6 bases. V was pared by 4 bases and J by 1 base, with 13 bases between. The germline CDR1 and CDR2 sequences are SGHTS and YDEGEE. This CDR3 contains 15 residues. CDR3 coding DNA: TGTGCCAGCAGCCCACGGACAGTCCGCACAGATACGCAGTATTTT. Translation: CASSPRTVRTDTQYF.

This clone was seen once. The chain uses TRBV28 and TRBJ1-4; D is ambiguous. Germline assignment: CDR1 MDHEN and CDR2 SYDVKM. V lost 2 bases and J 0 bases, leaving 7 bases between the germline ends. The CDR3 runs to 15 residues. The CDR3 DNA sequence: TGTGCCAGCAGTTTAGGAGGAACAACTAATGAAAAACTGTTTTTT. The encoded protein is CASSLGGTTNEKLFF.

This clone has only a few counts. The chain recombines TRBV29-1 with TRBJ1-4, with D tentatively TRBD1 (6 bases). CDR3 size: 14 residues. Germline lookup yields CDR1 SQVTM and CDR2 ANQGSEA. Between the trimmed V and J ends, which lost 0 bases and 4 bases, there was a span of 9 bases. CDR3 sequence (DNA): TGCAGCGTTGAAGATAGACAGGTTAATGAAAAACTGTTTTTT. Protein: CSVEDRQVNEKLFF.

This sequence joins TRBV19 and TRBJ2-5; 12 positions agree with TRBD2. V lost 3 bases, J lost 2 bases, and 4 bases stayed unmatched. This CDR3 region has 16 residues. Per germline, CDR1 LNHDA and CDR2 SQIVND (reference sequence). CDR3 nucleotide sequence: TGTGCCAGTAGTATCGGGCTAGCGGGGGGGCAAGAGACCCAGTACTTC. Its protein is CASSIGLAGGQETQYF.

This clone was seen a handful of times. The rearrangement uses TRBV19 and TRBJ2-3; 8 bases fit TRBD2. CDR3 length: 18 amino acids. V trimming: 1 base; J trimming: 3 bases; junction bases outside the gene matches: 12. Germline CDR1 is LNHDA and CDR2 is SQIVND (reference sequence). The CDR3 nucleotides read TGTGCCAGTAGTATAGGGGCCTCGGGAGGGGTAGTGACAGATACGCAGTATTTT. This translates into CASSIGASGGVVTDTQYF.

The chain has TRBV19 and TRBJ1-5; unclear D gene. Trimming took 6 bases from V and 2 from J, leaving 14 bases between them. Germline CDR1 and CDR2: LNHDA and SQIVND (reference sequence). The CDR3 is 15 residues long. The CDR3 nucleotides are TGTGCCAGTAGAGTTCCGTGGGGAGGCAATCAGCCCCAGCATTTT. Translating gives CASRVPWGGNQPQHF.

In this sample, this clone turned up once. The chain combines TRBV6-2 or TRBV6-3 with TRBJ1-5; D is perhaps TRBD1 (5 bases). Trimming stripped 4 bases from V and 1 base from J, with 14 bases between. The germline V gene has CDR1 MNHEY and CDR2 SVGEGT. This CDR3 comprises 16 residues. The CDR3 is CASSSISGGSNQPQHF. CDR3 nucleotide sequence: TGTGCCAGCAGTTCAATTTCGGGGGGAAGCAATCAGCCCCAGCATTTT.

This clone was seen just once. The chain carries TRBV18 and TRBJ2-3, with D possibly matching TRBD2 (5 bases). CDR3 length: 14 amino acids. Between the trimmed V and J ends, which lost 3 bases and 2 bases, there was a span of 9 bases. CDR1 is KGHSH, CDR2 LQKENI, per germline. The CDR3 sequence: CASSPAGNTDTQYF. CDR3 in DNA: TGTGCCAGCTCACCGGCCGGGAACACAGATACGCAGTATTTT.

This clone was observed a handful of times. The CDR3 nucleotides read TGCAGCGTTGCTCGGTCAGGGGTAGAGGGCTACACCTTC. It yields the protein CSVARSGVEGYTF. The chain links TRBV29-1 to TRBJ1-2; D is perhaps TRBD1 (6 bases). V dropped 4 bases and J dropped 8 bases, with 17 bases sitting between them. The germline V gene encodes CDR1 SQVTM and CDR2 ANQGSEA. CDR3 length equals 13 residues.

The chain combines TRBV3-1 (or the pseudogene TRBV3-2) with TRBJ1-1; 7 positions agree with TRBD1. CDR1 LGHDT and CDR2 YNNKEL come from the germline V gene (reference sequence). V lost 4 bases to trimming and J lost 8 bases; unmatched junction nucleotides: 10. This CDR3 has 14 residues. CDR3 protein: CASSPLDRVMEAFF. CDR3 coding DNA: TGTGCCAGCAGCCCTCTAGACAGGGTCATGGAAGCTTTCTTT.

In regard to this clone: One junction end does not reproduce the germline sequence, and a read error may be involved. The J gene is TRBJ2-7, the V gene TRBV9, with TRBD1 matching 7 bases. The CDR3 runs to 15 residues. The germline V gene has CDR1 SGDLS and CDR2 YYNGEE. The CDR3 nucleotides are TGTGCCAGCACCGTAGAGCTCGGGACAGCCTACGAGCAGTACTTC. Residues: CASTVELGTAYEQYF. Using reference TRBV9 and TRBJ2-7 for the parts outside the CDR3, the full variable domain is DSGVTQTPKHLITATGQRVTLRCSPRSGDLSVYWYQQSLDQGLQFLIQYYNGEERAKGNILERFSAQQFPDLHSELNLSSLELGDSALYFCASTVELGTAYEQYFGPGTRLTVT.

The chain carries TRBV6-2 or TRBV6-3 and TRBJ1-1; 8 nucleotides match TRBD1. The CDR3 totals 17 residues. Trimming cost V 5 bases and J 4 bases; bases outside gene matches: 15. Germline CDR1 reads MNHEY; CDR2 reads SVGEGT. CDR3 sequence reads: CASSPRPGTGLRTEAFF. CDR3 coding DNA: TGTGCCAGCAGTCCACGTCCCGGGACAGGTCTGCGCACTGAAGCTTTCTTT.

The chain recombines TRBV7-3 with TRBJ2-5; 9 bases fit TRBD1. V shed 5 bases, J shed 4 bases, and the junction held 2 bases outside the gene matches. The CDR3 has 13 amino acids. The V gene's germline CDR1 is SGHTA and CDR2 FQGTGA. CDR3 amino acids: CASSMDRGETQYF. In DNA form, the CDR3 reads TGTGCCAGCAGCATGGACAGGGGAGAGACCCAGTACTTC.

This rearrangement joins TRBV9 to TRBJ2-1, with 8 bases identical to TRBD2. Germline assignment: CDR1 SGDLS and CDR2 YYNGEE. This CDR3 contains 15 residues. The V and J ends lost 0 bases and 8 bases, in that order; junction bases with no gene match: 7. The CDR3 spells CASSVVVAGSDEQFF. The CDR3 DNA reads TGTGCCAGCAGCGTAGTTGTAGCGGGAAGCGATGAGCAGTTCTTC.

The chain has TRBV11-3 and TRBJ1-6; D remains unclear. The germline V gene has CDR1 SGHNT and CDR2 YENEEA. The CDR3 has 13 residues. V lost 5 bases to trimming and J lost 7 bases, with 9 bases between them. Here the CDR3 DNA reads TGTGCCAGCAGCGCTGACACGAATTCACCCCTCCACTTT. Protein product: CASSADTNSPLHF.

This chain connects TRBV27 to TRBJ1-5; D remains unclear. Trimming pared 0 bases from V and 0 bases from J, leaving 6 bases between. The V gene's germline CDR1 is MNHEY and CDR2 SMNVEV (reference sequence). The length of the CDR3 is 15 residues. The DNA of the CDR3 is TGTGCCAGCAGTTTATCGCACAGTAGCAATCAGCCCCAGCATTTT. This sequence encodes CASSLSHSSNQPQHF.

The CDR3 loop is CASSLAGGDRYEQYF. The CDR3 bases are TGTGCCAGCAGCTTAGCAGGGGGCGACCGATACGAGCAGTACTTC. The chain recombines TRBV7-2 with TRBJ2-7; 7 nucleotides match TRBD1. The CDR3 runs 15 residues. The germline V gene has CDR1 SGHTA and CDR2 FQGNSA. Germline trimming cut 0 bases from V and 4 bases from J; bases unmatched to any gene: 6.

The chain recombines TRBV5-4 with TRBJ2-2; 8 nucleotides align to TRBD2. The junction had 7 bases not matched to a gene; V was cut back by 2 bases and J by 4 bases. This CDR3 comprises 16 residues. The germline V gene encodes CDR1 SGHNT and CDR2 YYREEE (reference sequence). CDR3 region: CASSLPSGGGTGELFF. CDR3 DNA: TGTGCCAGCAGCTTACCGAGCGGGGGAGGCACCGGGGAGCTGTTTTTT. The whole variable domain, remainder taken from reference TRBV5-4 and TRBJ2-2, is ETGVTQSPTHLIKTRGQQVTLRCSSQSGHNTVSWYQQALGQGPQFIFQYYREEENGRGNFPPRFSGLQFPNYSSELNVNALELDDSALYLCASSLPSGGGTGELFFGEGSRLTVL.

The V gene is TRBV19, the J gene TRBJ1-6; TRBD1 aligns across 8 bases. V trimming: 7 bases; J trimming: 10 bases; junction bases outside the gene matches: 12. Germline V lookup: CDR1 LNHDA, CDR2 SQIVND (reference sequence). This CDR3 contains 15 residues. Here the CDR3 reads CASKETGTGRSPLHF. The DNA of the CDR3 is TGTGCCAGTAAGGAAACCGGGACAGGAAGATCACCCCTCCACTTT. Complete variable domain (other parts from reference TRBV19 and TRBJ1-6): DGGITQSPKYLFRKEGQNVTLSCEQNLNHDAMYWYRQDPGQGLRLIYYSQIVNDFQKGDIAEGYSVSREKKESFPLTVTSAQKNPTAFYLCASKETGTGRSPLHFGNGTRLTVT.

This chain links TRBV24-1 with TRBJ2-1, with D possibly matching TRBD2 (5 bases). The ends were cut back, 4 bases at V and 7 bases at J, with 7 bases in the middle. The CDR3 runs 12 residues. The germline V gene encodes CDR1 KGHDR and CDR2 SFDVKD. The CDR3 region is CATSDPGNEQFF. CDR3 in DNA: TGTGCCACCAGTGACCCGGGGAATGAGCAGTTCTTC.

This clone has more than one count but fewer than ten. The V and J genes are TRBV19 and TRBJ2-1, with D possibly being TRBD1 (6 bases). The CDR3 covers 17 residues. The germline V gene encodes CDR1 LNHDA and CDR2 SQIVND (reference sequence). V was shortened by 4 bases and J by 7 bases, with 23 bases between the two germline ends. The DNA for the CDR3 is TGTGCCAGTAGTACGTCATACAGGGTCTGGTTGGGGAATGAGCAGTTCTTC. Protein product: CASSTSYRVWLGNEQFF.

This rearrangement joins TRBV6-5 to TRBJ1-1; D remains ambiguous. CDR1 and CDR2 from the germline V gene are MNHEY and SVGAGI. The V and J ends lost 6 bases and 4 bases respectively, with 15 bases between them. This CDR3 comprises 14 residues. CDR3 DNA: TGTGCCAGCAGGCCGGCGGGGTCGGGCACTGAAGCTTTCTTT. Amino acids: CASRPAGSGTEAFF.

The chain uses TRBV5-1 and TRBJ2-1, with 9 positions matching TRBD1. In germline, CDR1 is SGHRS, CDR2 YFSETQ. After removal of 4 bases from V and 7 bases from J, the junction contained 3 bases not matched to a gene. The CDR3 length is 13 residues. The CDR3 bases are TGCGCCAGCAGCGTCGGACAGGGGAATGAGCAGTTCTTC. Protein: CASSVGQGNEQFF.

The V call is TRBV2, the J call TRBJ1-5; D gene ambiguous. In germline, CDR1 is SNHLY, CDR2 FYNNEI. Trimming shortened V by 3 bases and J by 10 bases, and 13 bases separated the two germline ends. This CDR3 is built from 13 residues. CDR3 DNA sequence: TGTGCCAGCAGTGACCCAGGCGTCATCCCCCAGCATTTT. It encodes CASSDPGVIPQHF.

The chain uses TRBV12-3 or TRBV12-4 and TRBJ1-1; the D gene is possibly TRBD1 (6 bases). The CDR3 totals 13 residues. The V gene lost 5 bases and the J gene lost 5 bases, with 12 bases spanning the gap. The CDR3 sequence: CASSLQGRTEAFF. CDR3 nucleotides: TGTGCCAGCAGTCTTCAGGGGAGAACTGAAGCTTTCTTT.

This chain links TRBV4-1 with TRBJ1-2; TRBD1 matches 9 bases. V lost 6 bases and J lost 4; bases outside the gene matches: 6. CDR1 MGHRA and CDR2 YSYEKL come from the germline V gene. This CDR3 is built from 14 residues. As DNA, the CDR3 is TGCGCCAGCAGTCGAACGACAGGGGGCTATGGCTACACCTTC. Translating gives CASSRTTGGYGYTF.

The rearrangement joins TRBV3-1 (or the pseudogene TRBV3-2) to TRBJ2-7, with a weak D call TRBD1 (5 bases). The CDR3 contains 15 residues. In germline, CDR1 is LGHDT, CDR2 YNNKEL (reference sequence). The V gene lost 0 bases and the J gene lost 3 bases, with 12 bases spanning the gap. The CDR3 DNA reads as TGTGCCAGCAGCCAAGATCATACAGGCTACTACGAGCAGTACGTC. It codes for CASSQDHTGYYEQYV.

V gene TRBV28 combines with J gene TRBJ2-1; tentatively, D is TRBD2 (6 bases). V gave up 5 bases and J gave up 2 bases, with 13 bases separating them. This CDR3 is built from 15 residues. Germline values: CDR1 MDHEN, CDR2 SYDVKM. The CDR3 nucleotides are TGTGCCAGCAGTCTGGAGGGTCACACCTACAATGAGCAGTTCTTC. Encoded protein: CASSLEGHTYNEQFF.